Presented here are 14 T cell receptor beta chains from one specimen sequenced in a study of OX40 agonist ivuxolimab in advanced cancers. This table comes from immunoSEQ multiplex PCR, and its TCRdb copy is limited to in-frame clones, with some not included. The sample gives 70,000 or so clones, around 90% of which show up once; about 8.3% is in the top ten. Sequencing was performed on CD4+ or CD8+ T cells sorted from blood, taken in a trial of the OX40 agonist ivuxolimab. All receptors come from an adult with an advanced solid tumor such as melanoma, head and neck, liver or kidney cancer.

The chain employs TRBV27 and TRBJ2-6; 10 bases are a match to TRBD1. Losses at the gene ends were 4 bases for V and 0 bases for J; bases not matched to a gene: 3. The V gene's germline CDR1 is MNHEY and CDR2 SMNVEV (reference sequence). CDR3 length: 17 amino acids. The CDR3 spells CASSSGQGPSGANVLTF. The DNA for the CDR3 is TGTGCCAGCAGTTCGGGACAGGGGCCCTCTGGGGCCAACGTCCTGACTTTC.

This clone was found a few times. The chain recombines TRBV7-3 with TRBJ2-7; D is unresolved. The germline V gene has CDR1 SGHTA and CDR2 FQGTGA. Between the trimmed V and J ends, which lost 2 bases and 6 bases, there was a span of 11 bases. The CDR3 has 13 residues. The CDR3 loop reads CASSLVLDGEQYF. The CDR3 DNA reads as TGTGCCAGCAGCTTAGTTCTGGATGGCGAGCAGTACTTC. Supplemented by reference TRBV7-3 and TRBJ2-7, the full variable domain reads GAGVSQTPSNKVTEKGKYVELRCDPISGHTALYWYRQSLGQGPEFLIYFQGTGAADDSGLPNDRFFAVRPEGSVSTLKIQRTERGDSAVYLCASSLVLDGEQYFGPGTRLTVT.

In its sample, this clone was seen once. The rearrangement links TRBV29-1 to TRBJ1-1; D gene uncertain. There are 12 residues in the CDR3. Trimming stripped 4 bases from V and 4 bases from J, with 10 bases between. Per the germline V gene, CDR1 is SQVTM and CDR2 is ANQGSEA. The CDR3 region is CSVVEGSTEAFF. DNA of the CDR3: TGCAGCGTTGTGGAAGGAAGCACTGAAGCTTTCTTT.

The chain uses TRBV7-9 and TRBJ2-2, with TRBD2 matching 11 bases. V gave up 5 bases and J gave up 4 bases; unmatched junction bases: 15. This CDR3 has 19 amino acids. Germline V gives CDR1 SEHNR, CDR2 FQNEAQ (reference sequence). The DNA for the CDR3 is TGTGCCAGCAGCGTCCCACTAGCGGGGGCGATCGAGGGCACCGGGGAGCTGTTTTTT. Translated, it gives CASSVPLAGAIEGTGELFF.

The V and J genes are TRBV10-3 and TRBJ1-1; 7 bases fit TRBD1. The V gene's germline CDR1 is ENHRY and CDR2 SYGVKD. The V and J ends lost 2 bases and 7 bases, in that order; junction bases with no gene match: 10. CDR3 length: 15 amino acids. In DNA form, the CDR3 reads TGTGCCATCAGTGAGAGACAGGGCTATGATGATGAAGCTTTCTTT. Translating gives CAISERQGYDDEAFF.

The gene calls are TRBV9 and TRBJ2-7, with 9 nucleotides matching TRBD1. CDR1 is SGDLS, CDR2 YYNGEE, per germline. With 3 bases clipped from V and 2 bases from J, the junction kept 9 bases outside the gene matches. The CDR3 has 16 amino acids. Here the CDR3 DNA reads TGTGCCAGCAGCGGCGATGGGACAGGGTTCCCCTACGAGCAGTACTTC. This codes for CASSGDGTGFPYEQYF.

In its sample, this clone was seen a few times. The V call is TRBV25-1, the J call TRBJ1-1; no firm D call. Germline V lookup: CDR1 MGHDK, CDR2 SYGVNS. The V gene lost 6 bases and the J gene lost 11 bases, with 10 bases spanning the gap. The CDR3 length is 10 residues. CDR3: CASRRLSAFF. Written as DNA, the CDR3 is TGTGCCAGCAGAAGGCTCTCCGCTTTCTTT.

The V and J genes are TRBV5-8 and TRBJ2-7; D remains unclear. The CDR3 has 16 residues. Trimming shortened V by 7 bases and J by 1 base, and 21 bases separated the two germline ends. Germline V gives CDR1 SGHTS, CDR2 YDEGEE. The CDR3 sequence: CASSPQHLQKSYEQYF. The CDR3 coding sequence is TGTGCCAGCTCCCCCCAGCACCTCCAAAAGTCCTACGAGCAGTACTTC.

This clone was seen only a few times. The chain employs TRBV7-2 and TRBJ2-5; 7 bases agree with TRBD2. The germline CDR1 and CDR2 sequences are SGHTA and FQGNSA. With 5 bases clipped from V and 5 bases from J, the junction kept 14 bases outside the gene matches. The CDR3 length is 16 residues. The CDR3 is CASSAMRTSVRETQYF. The CDR3, as DNA: TGTGCCAGCAGCGCGATGAGAACTAGCGTGCGGGAGACCCAGTACTTC.

In regard to this clone: A much larger clone is a single base away; this may be a read error. This rearrangement joins TRBV4-1 to TRBJ2-5; TRBD1 matches at 7 bases. The DNA end lines up better with TRBJ2-7; the J call may be wrong. Germline CDR1 and CDR2: MGHRA and YSYEKL. CDR3 length: 14 amino acids. The CDR3 reads CASSQGDSSYEQYF. The CDR3 region has the DNA TGCGCCAGCAGCCAAGGGGACAGTTCCTACGAGCAGTACTTC.

The chain links TRBV29-1 to TRBJ2-1; 16 nucleotides agree with TRBD2. Trimming took 3 bases from V and 3 from J; bases not matched to a gene: 5. The CDR3 has 17 residues. Looked up from germline, CDR1 is SQVTM and CDR2 is ANQGSEA. The CDR3 region has the DNA TGCAGCGTTGAGGGACTAGCGGGGGGGCCGGTCTACAATGAGCAGTTCTTC. It yields the protein CSVEGLAGGPVYNEQFF.

The sample holds one count of this clone. The chain uses TRBV9 and TRBJ1-4; no definite D call. This CDR3 spans 16 amino acids. CDR1 SGDLS and CDR2 YYNGEE come from the germline V gene. Deletions cut 0 bases from V and 7 bases from J, with 16 bases between. The CDR3 sequence is CASSVVGKGWGEKLFF. For the CDR3, the DNA is TGTGCCAGCAGCGTAGTGGGAAAGGGTTGGGGTGAAAAACTGTTTTTT.

The chain joins TRBV30 to TRBJ2-3, with 7 bases aligning to TRBD2. This CDR3 is 15 amino acids long. With 4 bases clipped from V and 4 bases from J, the junction kept 11 bases outside the gene matches. The germline V gene encodes CDR1 GTSNPN and CDR2 SVGIG (reference sequence). CDR3 loop: CAWTTSMGGADTQYF. The CDR3 bases are TGTGCCTGGACGACTAGCATGGGGGGGGCAGATACGCAGTATTTT. The whole variable domain, remainder taken from reference TRBV30 and TRBJ2-3, is SQTIHQWPATLVQPVGSPLSLECTVEGTSNPNLYWYRQAAGRGLQLLFYSVGIGQISSEVPQNLSASRPQDRQFILSSKKLLLSDSGFYLCAWTTSMGGADTQYFGPGTRLTVL.

This chain links TRBV19 with TRBJ1-6; 9 bases are a match to TRBD1. Trimming cost V 5 bases and J 15 bases; bases outside gene matches: 8. There are 13 residues in the CDR3. Germline V gene lookup returns CDR1 LNHDA and CDR2 SQIVND (reference sequence). The CDR3 DNA reads as TGTGCCAGTAGTGCCGGGACAGGGTGGCACCTCCACTTT. Translation gives CASSAGTGWHLHF. Supplemented by reference TRBV19 and TRBJ1-6, the full variable domain reads DGGITQSPKYLFRKEGQNVTLSCEQNLNHDAMYWYRQDPGQGLRLIYYSQIVNDFQKGDIAEGYSVSREKKESFPLTVTSAQKNPTAFYLCASSAGTGWHLHFGNGTRLTVT.